Below, 32 T cell receptor beta chains from the same sample are listed, as sequenced in a study of identifying expanded T cells in peripheral blood. Profiling relied on immunoSEQ multiplex PCR, and the TCRdb table lists in-frame clones only, not all of them. The repertoire holds fewer than 110,000 clones, with about 83% as singletons. The material sequenced was blood. The receptors shown here come from a person aged 18-70 years in good health.

V gene TRBV27 combines with J gene TRBJ2-1; D is perhaps TRBD2 (6 bases). The ends were cut back, 8 bases at V and 12 bases at J, with 14 bases in the middle. Germline CDR1 MNHEY, CDR2 SMNVEV (reference sequence). This CDR3 region has 11 residues. CDR3 residues: CASRVAGLQFF. CDR3 DNA sequence: TGTGCCAGCCGGGTTGCGGGACTGCAGTTCTTC.

Regarding this clone: A junction end diverges from the germline sequence, so it may reflect a read error. The V call is TRBV7-9, the J call TRBJ1-1; the D gene is possibly TRBD1 (5 bases). This CDR3 is built from 10 residues. Germline lookup yields CDR1 SEHNR and CDR2 FQNEAQ (reference sequence). The CDR3 region is CASSPPQVKF. The DNA for the CDR3 is TGTGCCAGCAGCCCCCCACAGGTAAAATTT.

This chain connects TRBV20-1 to TRBJ1-2; D not certain. Looked up from germline, CDR1 is DFQATT and CDR2 is SNEGSKA (reference sequence). CDR3 length equals 10 residues. Trimming left V 6 bases short and J 2 bases short, with 4 bases between. The CDR3 reads CSAQNYGYTF. Here the CDR3 DNA reads TGCAGTGCCCAGAACTATGGCTACACCTTC.

This chain joins TRBV2 and TRBJ1-1, with D possibly matching TRBD1 (5 bases). V was cut by 6 bases and J by 11 bases, with 16 bases left in between. The CDR3 has 12 amino acids. CDR1 and CDR2 from the germline V gene are SNHLY and FYNNEI. CDR3 in DNA: TGTGCCAGCAGGGACATTTCGTTATGGGCTTTCTTT. It specifies CASRDISLWAFF.

This rearrangement joins TRBV7-9 to TRBJ1-2; TRBD1 agrees at 7 bases. J was trimmed by 0 bases and V by 3 bases; bases with no gene match: 4. The CDR3 loop spans 15 amino acids. Germline V gene sequence: CDR1 SEHNR, CDR2 FQNEAQ (reference sequence). CDR3 loop: CASSLGQGANYGYTF. In nucleotides, the CDR3 is TGTGCCAGCAGCTTGGGGCAGGGGGCTAACTATGGCTACACCTTC.

CDR3 nucleotide sequence: TGTGCCAGCAGCCGACAGACAGGGTTTAATGAAAAACTGTTTTTT. Translating gives CASSRQTGFNEKLFF. The chain employs TRBV7-2 and TRBJ1-4; 7 bases are a match to TRBD1. Per the germline V gene, CDR1 is SGHTA and CDR2 is FQGNSA. The CDR3 length is 15 residues. J lost 4 bases, V lost 5 bases, and 7 bases had no gene match.

The chain links TRBV13 to TRBJ2-5; the D is unclear. Judging by the DNA end, TRBJ2-7 fits better; the J call may be wrong. CDR3 length: 14 amino acids. Germline-derived CDR1 and CDR2 are PRHDT and FYEKMQ (reference sequence). The CDR3: CASSLPDHSYEQYF. DNA for the CDR3: TGTGCCAGCAGCTTACCGGACCACTCCTACGAGCAGTACTTC.

The CDR3 loop is CASSSRDGLSYEQYF. The CDR3 DNA reads as TGTGCCAGCAGTTCCCGGGACGGATTATCCTACGAGCAGTACTTC. This chain joins TRBV5-5 and TRBJ2-7; perhaps D is TRBD1 or TRBD2 (5 bases each). The CDR3 extends over 15 amino acids. Germline V gene lookup returns CDR1 SGHKS and CDR2 YYEKEE (reference sequence). Trimming stripped 5 bases from V and 1 base from J, with 16 bases between.

Only a few counts were recorded for this clone. The chain combines TRBV13 with TRBJ1-2; possible D gene TRBD1, 5 bases. This CDR3 spans 13 amino acids. The V end was cut by 0 bases, the J end by 5 bases, with 7 bases between. Per the germline V gene, CDR1 is PRHDT and CDR2 is FYEKMQ (reference sequence). This CDR3 is CASSLGRDYGYTF. CDR3 bases: TGTGCCAGCAGCTTAGGCAGGGATTATGGCTACACCTTC.

The rearrangement links TRBV13 to TRBJ2-2, with 9 bases fitting TRBD2. CDR3 size: 17 residues. With V trimmed by 0 bases and J by 7 bases, 9 bases remained unmatched. Germline loops: CDR1 PRHDT, CDR2 FYEKMQ (reference sequence). Here the CDR3 DNA reads TGTGCCAGCAGCTTAGGCCCTAGCGGGGCACCCCTCGGGGAGCTGTTTTTT. Protein: CASSLGPSGAPLGELFF.

This rearrangement joins TRBV25-1 to TRBJ2-7; unclear D gene. This CDR3 contains 16 residues. V lost 3 bases, J lost 3 bases, and 18 bases lay in between. Germline V lookup: CDR1 MGHDK, CDR2 SYGVNS. The CDR3 reads CASSDPEIGRCYEQYF. The DNA of the CDR3 is TGTGCCAGCAGTGATCCGGAGATAGGACGGTGCTACGAGCAGTACTTC.

CDR3 sequence: CASSLVGGGNQPQHF. CDR3 DNA sequence: TGTGCCAGCAGCTTGGTGGGGGGGGGCAATCAGCCCCAGCATTTT. The chain employs TRBV7-2 and TRBJ1-5; tentatively, D is TRBD1 (5 bases). The germline CDR1 and CDR2 sequences are SGHTA and FQGNSA. Trimming shortened V by 3 bases and J by 2 bases, and 11 bases separated the two germline ends. The CDR3 is made up of 15 amino acids.

This rearrangement joins TRBV7-8 to TRBJ2-7; 8 bases align to TRBD1. CDR3 length: 15 residues. The junction had 10 bases not matched to a gene; V was cut back by 5 bases and J by 4 bases. The germline V gene encodes CDR1 SGHVS and CDR2 FQNEAQ. CDR3: CASSPRRTGNYEQYF. The CDR3 DNA is TGTGCCAGCAGCCCTAGACGGACAGGGAATTACGAGCAGTACTTC.

The chain uses TRBV7-9 and TRBJ1-4, with unresolved D. The CDR3 has 14 residues. The germline V gene has CDR1 SEHNR and CDR2 FQNEAQ (reference sequence). Trimming left V 4 bases short and J 13 bases short, with 19 bases between. CDR3: CASSSLPGGTGLFF. CDR3 coding DNA: TGTGCCAGCAGCTCCCTTCCAGGCGGCACGGGACTGTTTTTT. Looking up the rest from reference TRBV7-9 and TRBJ1-4 gives the full variable domain: DTGVSQNPRHKITKRGQNVTFRCDPISEHNRLYWYRQTLGQGPEFLTYFQNEAQLEKSRLLSDRFSAERPKGSFSTLEIQRTEQGDSAMYLCASSSLPGGTGLFFGSGTQLSVL.

V usage is TRBV11-2 and J usage is TRBJ1-2, with 7 nucleotides matching TRBD1. V lost 3 bases to trimming and J lost 3 bases; unmatched junction nucleotides: 16. This CDR3 region has 18 residues. CDR1 SGHAT and CDR2 FQNNGV come from the germline V gene. CDR3 DNA sequence: TGTGCCAGCAGCTTGACGATCCTGGACAGGAATACCTACTATGGCTACACCTTC. It codes for CASSLTILDRNTYYGYTF.

A few counts support this clone. This chain uses TRBV5-1 with TRBJ2-1; 8 nucleotides match TRBD2. V shed 0 bases, J shed 10 bases, and the junction held 6 bases outside the gene matches. CDR1 and CDR2 (germline): SGHRS, YFSETQ. This CDR3 region has 14 residues. Here the CDR3 reads CASSLGGGRDEQFF. CDR3 nucleotide sequence: TGCGCCAGCAGCTTGGGCGGGGGGCGGGACGAGCAGTTCTTC. The full variable domain, with the rest looked up from reference TRBV5-1 and TRBJ2-1, is KAGVTQTPRYLIKTRGQQVTLSCSPISGHRSVSWYQQTPGQGLQFLFEYFSETQRNKGNFPGRFSGRQFSNSRSEMNVSTLELGDSALYLCASSLGGGRDEQFFGPGTRLTVL.

V gene TRBV6-1 combines with J gene TRBJ1-5; no reliable D call. CDR3 size: 13 residues. Germline CDR1 MNHNS, CDR2 SASEGT. V was cut by 0 bases and J by 5 bases, with 5 bases left in between. CDR3: CASSEANYQPQHF. CDR3 DNA: TGTGCCAGCAGTGAAGCGAATTATCAGCCCCAGCATTTT.

This rearrangement joins TRBV7-2 to TRBJ2-2; 9 bases fit TRBD1. This CDR3 spans 15 amino acids. CDR1 and CDR2 from the germline V gene are SGHTA and FQGNSA. V shed 5 bases, J shed 7 bases, and the junction held 8 bases outside the gene matches. CDR3 nucleotides: TGTGCCAGCAGCCATGGGACAGGGATCGGCGGGGAGCTGTTTTTT. Translation: CASSHGTGIGGELFF.

V and J are TRBV15 and TRBJ2-6; TRBD2 is a possible D gene (5 bases). The V gene's germline CDR1 is LNHNV and CDR2 YYDKDF (reference sequence). The V end lost 4 bases, the J end lost 4 bases, and 11 bases lay between the germline ends. CDR3 length: 15 amino acids. The CDR3 region is CATSTERTGANVLTF. The CDR3 coding sequence is TGTGCCACCAGCACCGAGCGGACCGGGGCCAACGTCCTGACTTTC.

This chain links TRBV7-9 with TRBJ2-7, with 9 bases matching TRBD1. Trimming at V came to 1 base and at J to 5 bases, leaving 6 bases not matched to a gene. Germline V CDR1 and CDR2: SEHNR, FQNEAQ (reference sequence). The CDR3 is 15 residues long. CDR3 loop: CASSLGDRDYDEQYF. CDR3 nucleotides: TGTGCCAGCAGCTTAGGGGACAGGGATTATGACGAGCAGTACTTC.

The gene calls are TRBV4-3 and TRBJ2-1; 8 bases are a match to TRBD2. From germline, CDR1 is LGHNA and CDR2 YSLEER. This CDR3 is built from 17 residues. V lost 4 bases and J lost 0; bases outside the gene matches: 8. CDR3 bases: TGCGCCAGCAGCCGGACGACCGGGACTAGCTCCTACAATGAGCAGTTCTTC. Its translation: CASSRTTGTSSYNEQFF.

The CDR3 reads CASSLGVLAGTQYF. In DNA, the CDR3 is TGCGCCAGCAGCTTGGGGGTACTAGCGGGCACCCAGTACTTC. The chain uses TRBV5-1 and TRBJ2-5; the match to TRBD2 covers 9 bases. The CDR3 runs to 14 residues. Trimming at V came to 0 bases and at J to 8 bases, leaving 5 bases not matched to a gene. Germline V gene lookup returns CDR1 SGHRS and CDR2 YFSETQ.

This clone was detected a few times. The chain joins TRBV6-5 to TRBJ1-6, with D hard to call. Trimming shortened V by 4 bases and J by 9 bases, and 10 bases separated the two germline ends. The CDR3 runs to 13 residues. Germline assignment: CDR1 MNHEY and CDR2 SVGAGI. Written as DNA, the CDR3 is TGTGCCAGCAGTTCCTCCAGTATTTCACCCCTCCACTTT. It specifies CASSSSSISPLHF.

This clone was detected only a few times. The chain has TRBV6-6 and TRBJ2-7; TRBD1 matches at 9 bases. The CDR3 sequence is 15 residues long. The germline V gene has CDR1 MNHNY and CDR2 SVGAGI (reference sequence). Losses at the gene ends were 4 bases for V and 6 bases for J; bases not matched to a gene: 10. The CDR3 sequence: CASSSLRQGVGEQYF. Here the CDR3 DNA reads TGTGCCAGCAGTTCCCTCCGACAGGGGGTCGGCGAGCAGTACTTC.

The chain joins TRBV19 to TRBJ1-5; D unclear. V lost 10 bases, J lost 5 bases, and 21 bases lay in between. There are 15 residues in the CDR3. Germline values: CDR1 LNHDA, CDR2 SQIVND (reference sequence). Here the CDR3 reads CATQQKGSRDQPQHF. DNA of the CDR3: TGTGCCACCCAACAAAAAGGATCAAGGGATCAGCCCCAGCATTTT.

The CDR3 loop is CASTRSSAMNYGYTF. CDR3 sequence (DNA): TGTGCCAGCACACGATCCTCGGCCATGAACTATGGCTACACCTTC. The gene calls are TRBV6-5 and TRBJ1-2; D is uncertain. CDR1 is MNHEY, CDR2 SVGAGI, per germline. The CDR3 has 15 residues. Trimming shortened V by 7 bases and J by 2 bases, and 17 bases separated the two germline ends.

The V call is TRBV5-6, the J call TRBJ2-7; D is perhaps TRBD2 (5 bases). V dropped 3 bases and J dropped 2 bases, with 15 bases sitting between them. CDR3 size: 15 residues. Germline-derived CDR1 and CDR2 are SGHDT and YYEEEE. The CDR3 is CASSSLGGRTYEQYF. As DNA, the CDR3 is TGTGCCAGCAGCTCCCTCGGAGGCCGCACCTACGAGCAGTACTTC. Together with reference TRBV5-6 and TRBJ2-7, the CDR3 gives the full variable domain: DAGVTQSPTHLIKTRGQQVTLRCSPKSGHDTVSWYQQALGQGPQFIFQYYEEEERQRGNFPDRFSGHQFPNYSSELNVNALLLGDSALYLCASSSLGGRTYEQYFGPGTRLTVT.

As regards this clone: This CDR3 is also generated by other DNA sequences in the sample. The chain recombines TRBV7-6 with TRBJ2-7; D is undetermined. Germline CDR1 is SGHVS and CDR2 is FNYEAQ. The CDR3 runs 13 residues. The V gene lost 5 bases and the J gene lost 6 bases, with 14 bases spanning the gap. CDR3: CASSPPGQVEQYF. CDR3 coding DNA: TGTGCCAGCAGCCCGCCTGGGCAGGTCGAGCAGTACTTC.

This clone was seen more than once but under ten times. CDR3 region: CATSSNRGYGYTF. The CDR3 nucleotides are TGTGCCACCAGCAGTAACAGGGGATATGGCTACACCTTC. The rearrangement uses TRBV15 and TRBJ1-2; 7 nucleotides line up with TRBD1. V was clipped by 3 bases and J by 5 bases; unmatched bases: 3. The CDR3 length is 13 residues. Germline loops: CDR1 LNHNV, CDR2 YYDKDF (reference sequence).

The V gene is TRBV6-5, the J gene TRBJ1-6; 7 nucleotides line up with TRBD1. V was clipped by 6 bases and J by 5 bases; unmatched bases: 7. The germline V gene has CDR1 MNHEY and CDR2 SVGAGI. This CDR3 is 15 amino acids long. CDR3 nucleotides: TGTGCCAGCAGAACCAACCAGGGGGATAATTCACCCCTCCACTTT. Residues: CASRTNQGDNSPLHF.

The chain joins TRBV7-6 to TRBJ2-7; a possible D gene is TRBD2 (5 bases). Trimming took off 1 base at V and 3 bases at J, with 10 bases between the two ends. CDR3 length equals 14 residues. Per germline, CDR1 SGHVS and CDR2 FNYEAQ. The CDR3 DNA reads as TGTGCCAGCAGCTTAGACCCGGGAATCTACGAGCAGTACTTC. It encodes CASSLDPGIYEQYF.

The chain joins TRBV6-5 to TRBJ1-3; possibly TRBD1 for D (5 bases). V was trimmed by 2 bases and J by 2 bases, leaving 7 bases between them. Germline assignment: CDR1 MNHEY and CDR2 SVGAGI. This CDR3 contains 14 residues. CDR3 sequence reads: CASSYGRAGNTIYF. DNA of the CDR3: TGTGCCAGCAGTTACGGCAGGGCTGGAAACACCATATATTTT.